One T cell receptor (beta chain) is described in this entry. A mixed TRB-A/B primer pool amplified rearranged TRB by multiplex touch-down PCR. From the multiplex PCR reads, TCRdb called clonotypes with MiXCR, one entry per CDR3 protein. The sample carries about 5,000 distinct CDR3 sequences, 21% recorded once. This specimen comes from a study of T cell repertoires in aging, cancer and after chemotherapy. Amplification of TCR beta used genomic DNA extracted from peripheral blood. The CDR3 totals 15 residues. Trimming removed 5 bases from V and 6 bases from J, with 17 bases in between. In germline, CDR1 is SGHNT, CDR2 YENEEA.

The TCR sequence derives from a human donor with a blood cancer. The chain links TRBV11-3 to TRBJ2-1; D is unresolved. What was sequenced was blood. The CDR3 loop is CASSLGRPPGNEQFF. The CDR3 DNA reads TGTGCCAGCAGCCTAGGACGGCCCCCGGGCAATGAGCAGTTCTTC. Looking up the rest from reference TRBV11-3 and TRBJ2-1 gives the full variable domain: EAGVVQSPRYKIIEKKQPVAFWCNPISGHNTLYWYLQNLGQGPELLIRYENEEAVDDSQLPKDRFSAERLKGVDSTLKIQPAELGDSAVYLCASSLGRPPGNEQFFGPGTRLTVL.